Listed below are T cell receptor beta chains from one sample, sequenced in a study of tumor-infiltrating lymphocytes in primary liver carcinoma. TCRdb passed the multiplex PCR reads through MiXCR, listing each CDR3 protein once. This sample has about 120,000 distinct CDR3 sequences, with approximately 70% found just once. Sequenced input: liver tumor tissue from sampling region 1. These receptors came from a woman aged 55-69 years with primary liver carcinoma and hepatitis B virus infection. The CDR3 runs from the conserved cysteine through the conserved F or W. The D gene is left open where the match is weak. Not every row has a clone size; where given, it reads once, few, many or a size class.

J gene,clone size,D gene,V gene,CDR3 DNA,CDR3 protein
TRBJ2-1,few,TRBD1,TRBV14,TGTGCCAGCAGCCTAGGACAGGGAGAATTGAGTGAGCAGTTCTTC,CASSLGQGELSEQFF
TRBJ2-2,many,TRBD1,TRBV4-1,TGCGCCAGCAGCCAATTGACAGGGGGCACCGGGGAGCTGTTTTTT,CASSQLTGGTGELFF
TRBJ1-2,-,TRBD1,TRBV11-2,TGTGCCAGCAGCTCACAGGGGGACTATGGCTATGGCTACGCCTTC,CASSSQGDYGYGYAF
TRBJ2-2,-,-,TRBV11-2,TGTGCCAACAGCTTAGATAGGTCCGGGGAGCTGTTTTTT,CANSLDRSGELFF
TRBJ2-7,-,-,TRBV11-2,TGTGTCAGCAGCTTGGATCTCCGTCACGAGCAGTACTTC,CVSSLDLRHEQYF
TRBJ2-1,-,TRBD1,TRBV2,TGTGCCAGCAGTCTTGGACAGGGGGCGCGGAATGAGCAGTTCTTC,CASSLGQGARNEQFF
TRBJ1-5,-,-,TRBV6-1,TGTGCCAGCAGTGAAGGGGTTCAGCAGTGCGATCAGCCCCAGCATTTT,CASSEGVQQCDQPQHF
TRBJ1-1,-,TRBD1,TRBV6-1,TGTGCCAGCAGTGACAGGGGGCAGGGCACTGAAGCTCTCTTT,CASSDRGQGTEALF
TRBJ2-1,-,-,TRBV4-1,TGCGCCAGCAGCCACCGGGGCGGGCTCAACAATGAGCAGTTCTTC,CASSHRGGLNNEQFF
TRBJ2-1,-,TRBD2,TRBV11-2,TGTGCCAACAACTTAAATCGCGGGAGGGTTGACAATGAGCAGTTCTTC,CANNLNRGRVDNEQFF
TRBJ2-2,many,-,TRBV4-1,TGCGCCAGCAGCCATTCGGTCTCGGACACCGGGGAGCTGTTTTTT,CASSHSVSDTGELFF
TRBJ2-3,many,TRBD2,TRBV6-5,TGTGCCAGCAGTGACCGACTAGCGGGCCTGGCAGATACGCAGTATTTT,CASSDRLAGLADTQYF
TRBJ2-1,-,-,TRBV11-3,TGTGTCAGCAGCCCAAGAGGGGGACTATCGGGAACCAATGAGCAGTTCTTC,CVSSPRGGLSGTNEQFF
TRBJ2-7,few,-,TRBV11-3,TGTGCCTGCAGCTTAACGGTGGGCCGCTACGAGCAGCACTTC,CACSLTVGRYEQHF
TRBJ2-3,-,-,TRBV12-3/TRBV12-4,TGTGCCAGCAGTTTGGGCGGATCCATAGATACGCACTATTTT,CASSLGGSIDTHYF
TRBJ2-7,-,-,TRBV12-3/TRBV12-4,TGTGCCAGCGGTTTCGATGGGGGCAGGGCCCGTTACTACGAGCAGTACTTC,CASGFDGGRARYYEQYF
TRBJ2-6,-,-,TRBV10-3,TGTGCCATCAGTGAGAGTACGGCGGCTAGATCTGGGGCCAACGTCCTGACTTTC,CAISESTAARSGANVLTF
TRBJ2-7,many,TRBD2,TRBV29-1,TGCAGCGTTGAACCGGGACTAGGGAGCGAGCAGTACTTC,CSVEPGLGSEQYF
TRBJ2-3,few,-,TRBV2,TGTGCCAGCAGGGCCTCCCTTCTCACAGATACGCAGTATTTT,CASRASLLTDTQYF
TRBJ2-3,-,-,TRBV2,TGTGCCAGCAGTAGGGTAACAGATACGCAGTATTTT,CASSRVTDTQYF
TRBJ2-3,-,-,TRBV28,TGTGCCAGCAATGCCGCTCGAGGGGGGGCAGATACGCAGTATTTT,CASNAARGGADTQYF
TRBJ1-1,few,-,TRBV7-9,TGTGCCAGCAGCTTTAGGTCCGGACACGCGAACACTGAAGCTTTCTTT,CASSFRSGHANTEAFF
TRBJ2-2,-,-,TRBV29-1,TGCAGCGCCACGGAGTTAACAAACACCGGGGAGCTGTTTTTT,CSATELTNTGELFF
TRBJ2-1,many,-,TRBV4-1,TGCGCCAGCAGCCAAGATAAGGGGGACAGCTGGGAGGATGAGCAGTTCTTC,CASSQDKGDSWEDEQFF
TRBJ2-7,-,TRBD2,TRBV11-2,TGTGCCAGCAACTTAGATTGGATCAGTCTAGCGGGTCCCTACGAGCAGCACTTC,CASNLDWISLAGPYEQHF
TRBJ2-7,many,-,TRBV13,TGTGCCAGCAGCCATTCGGTGCGGGGCACCTACGAGCAGTACTTC,CASSHSVRGTYEQYF
TRBJ2-3,-,TRBD2,TRBV11-2,TGTGCCAGCATCTTCGGACTAGGATGCACGGATACGCAGTATTTT,CASIFGLGCTDTQYF
TRBJ1-2,-,-,TRBV5-4,TGTGCCAGCAGCTTGGTTTCACGCGGGGCTGGATATGGCTACACCTTC,CASSLVSRGAGYGYTF
TRBJ2-5,many,TRBD2,TRBV6-5,TGTGCCAGCAGGCGTGGACTAGCGGGAGAAGAGACCCAGTACTTC,CASRRGLAGEETQYF
TRBJ2-7,many,-,TRBV5-5,TGTGCCAGCAGCTACAGGGACGGGACCTACGAGCAGTACTTC,CASSYRDGTYEQYF
TRBJ2-7,-,-,TRBV6-2/TRBV6-3,TGTGTCAGCAGTCCACACCTCTACGAGCAGTATTTC,CVSSPHLYEQYF
TRBJ1-2,-,TRBD1,TRBV29-1,TGCAGCGCTGAGGGACAGGGGGCAGACTATGACTACACCTTC,CSAEGQGADYDYTF
TRBJ1-3,-,-,TRBV7-8,TGTGCCAGCAGTAGTACTGGAAACGCCATATATTTT,CASSSTGNAIYF
TRBJ2-3,-,-,TRBV24-1,TGTGCCACCAATGATAGCGGACTAAACACAGATACGCAGTACTTT,CATNDSGLNTDTQYF
TRBJ2-2,-,-,TRBV11-2,TGTCCCAGCAGCTTAGATAGGACTGGGAAGCTATTTTTT,CPSSLDRTGKLFF
TRBJ2-7,few,TRBD1,TRBV28,TGTGCCAGCAGTTTATATGGGACAGGGAAGTACGAGCAGTACTTC,CASSLYGTGKYEQYF
TRBJ1-4,-,TRBD1,TRBV12-3/TRBV12-4,TGTGCCAGCAGTTTTAAACAGGGGGTGGCTGAAAAACCGTTTTTT,CASSFKQGVAEKPFF
TRBJ2-3,-,-,TRBV7-9,TGTGCCAGCAGCTTAATACGGGGTACCACAGATACGCAGTATTTT,CASSLIRGTTDTQYF
TRBJ2-1,-,TRBD1,TRBV7-2,TGTGCCAGCAGCTTAGACACAGGGGTCCCCTTTGGGGGCAATGAGCAGCTCTTC,CASSLDTGVPFGGNEQLF
TRBJ2-7,few,-,TRBV7-9,TGTGCCAGCAGCCCCAGGAGCACATTGAGCTACGAGCAGTACTTC,CASSPRSTLSYEQYF
TRBJ1-2,many,-,TRBV12-5,TGTGCTAGTGGTTCCCAGGGTAATTGGGGCTACACCTTC,CASGSQGNWGYTF
TRBJ2-1,many,TRBD2,TRBV6-2/TRBV6-3,TGTGCCAGCAGTTCTGCCGAGCGGGAGCCAAGGGGTGAGCAGTTCTTC,CASSSAEREPRGEQFF
TRBJ1-2,many,-,TRBV11-2,TGTGCCAGCAGCTTAAATGGGCAGAGCCGATCCTATGGCTACACCTTC,CASSLNGQSRSYGYTF
TRBJ2-3,-,-,TRBV28,TGTGCCAGCACATCGAACACAGATACGCAGTATTTT,CASTSNTDTQYF
TRBJ2-5,many,-,TRBV6-6,TGTGCCAGCAGCCCCGAGGGGGAAGAGACCCAGTACTTC,CASSPEGEETQYF
TRBJ2-3,-,-,TRBV7-3,TGTGCCAGCAGCTTAACGGTCCGAGATACGCAGTATTTT,CASSLTVRDTQYF
TRBJ1-2,few,-,TRBV7-8,TGTGCCAGCAGCTTAGGGCGGTCCGGGGCCGAGGCGCTGGTGGGAGGCTACACCTTC,CASSLGRSGAEALVGGYTF
TRBJ2-5,-,TRBD2,TRBV4-1,TGCGCCAACAGCCAAGATGGACTAGCGGGAGAGACCCAGTACTTC,CANSQDGLAGETQYF
TRBJ2-7,many,TRBD2,TRBV7-8,TGTGCCAGCAGCCGGGGGGAGACCGCCTACGAGCAGTACTTC,CASSRGETAYEQYF
TRBJ1-2,-,-,TRBV7-3,TGTGCCAGCAGCTTGACAGGCGGGGATATGCGCTACACCTTC,CASSLTGGDMRYTF
TRBJ2-4,-,-,TRBV29-1,TGCAGCGTTGAAATGGGGTTGGGGCGGGCCAAAAACATTCAGTACTTC,CSVEMGLGRAKNIQYF
TRBJ2-1,-,TRBD2,TRBV6-4,TGTGCCAGCAGTGCACGTCCGGGGGGTGGGCATGAGCAGTTCTTC,CASSARPGGGHEQFF
TRBJ2-1,-,TRBD2,TRBV18,TGTGTCAGCTCACTAGCGGGAGTCTACAATGAGCAGTTCTTC,CVSSLAGVYNEQFF
TRBJ2-1,many,TRBD2,TRBV28,TGTGCCAGCAGTTTATGGGGGGGATTACCCGCACTAGCGGGAGGGGCTTACAATGAGCAGTTCTTC,CASSLWGGLPALAGGAYNEQFF
TRBJ1-2,medium-sized,-,TRBV11-2,TGTGCCAGCAGCCTGGGCACCTATGGCTACACCTTC,CASSLGTYGYTF
TRBJ2-1,few,-,TRBV28,TGTGCCAGCAGTTTCCTCGCAGGGATCAGAAATGAGCAGTTCTTC,CASSFLAGIRNEQFF
TRBJ2-5,many,-,TRBV12-3/TRBV12-4,TGTGCCAGCAGTTTCTGGTTGCATGAGACCCAGTACTTC,CASSFWLHETQYF